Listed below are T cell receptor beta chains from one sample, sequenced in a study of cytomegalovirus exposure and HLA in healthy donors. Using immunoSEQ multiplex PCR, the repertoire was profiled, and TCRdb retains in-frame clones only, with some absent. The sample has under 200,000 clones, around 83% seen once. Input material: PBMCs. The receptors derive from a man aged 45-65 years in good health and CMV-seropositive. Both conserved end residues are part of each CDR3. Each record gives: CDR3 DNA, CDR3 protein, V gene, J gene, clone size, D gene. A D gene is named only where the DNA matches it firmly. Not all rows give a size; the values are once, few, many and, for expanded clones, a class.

TGTGCCAGCAGCCCCTGGAAGGGGCCGAATACCTACGAGCAGTACTTC	CASSPWKGPNTYEQYF	TRBV27	TRBJ2-7	.	.
TGCGCCAGCAGCTTTAGGACAGCCAACACTGAAGCTTTCTTT	CASSFRTANTEAFF	TRBV5-1	TRBJ1-1	.	.
TGTGCCAGCAGCGGCCGGGACGGGAGCTCCTACGAGCAGTACTTC	CASSGRDGSSYEQYF	TRBV7-9	TRBJ2-7	.	.
TGTGCCAGCTCACCACCGCGGGGAGAGGTTCGACACGAAGCTTTCTTT	CASSPPRGEVRHEAFF	TRBV18	TRBJ1-1	.	.
TGCGCCAGCAGCTTACTAACGCGGGACGAGGGGGAGCAGTTCTTC	CASSLLTRDEGEQFF	TRBV5-1	TRBJ2-1	.	.
TGTGCCAGCAGCTTCGGCAGGGTCTACGAGCAGTACTTC	CASSFGRVYEQYF	TRBV5-6	TRBJ2-7	few	.
TGCGCCAGCAGCTTGGCCCGGGGTGCCACTGAAGCTTTCTTT	CASSLARGATEAFF	TRBV5-1	TRBJ1-1	.	.
TGTGCCAGCATCCCCGGGAGGAGTCAGCCCCAGCATTTT	CASIPGRSQPQHF	TRBV28	TRBJ1-5	.	.
TGTGCCAGCAGTGCGGGGTTTGGCAATCAGCCCCAGCATTTT	CASSAGFGNQPQHF	TRBV2	TRBJ1-5	.	.
TGCGCCAGCAGTCGGGACAGTAACACCATATATTTT	CASSRDSNTIYF	TRBV5-1	TRBJ1-3	.	TRBD1
TGTGCCAGCAGCGAACTACTAGCGGGGGGACGATCGAACACCGGGGAGCTGTTTTTT	CASSELLAGGRSNTGELFF	TRBV5-6	TRBJ2-2	.	TRBD2
TGTGCCAGCAGCGATTGGGACAGGAGTAACTATGGCTACACCTTC	CASSDWDRSNYGYTF	TRBV7-9	TRBJ1-2	.	TRBD1
TGTGCCAGCACCGGGAGCGGCATATTCTACAATGAGCAGTTCTTC	CASTGSGIFYNEQFF	TRBV6-5	TRBJ2-1	.	.
TGTGCCAGCAGTCCCTCAGGGGGAAAGCAGTTCTTC	CASSPSGGKQFF	TRBV6-1	TRBJ2-1	.	TRBD1
TGTGCCAGCAGCTTTTTGCAGGGAATGAATGAGCAGTTCTTC	CASSFLQGMNEQFF	TRBV7-6	TRBJ2-1	.	.
TGTGCCAGCAGCGTACAGGGTAGGGGCACTGAAGCTTTCTTT	CASSVQGRGTEAFF	TRBV7-9	TRBJ1-1	.	.
TGTGCCAGCAGCCCCCCGGCTGAAGCTTTCTTT	CASSPPAEAFF	TRBV6-6	TRBJ1-1	.	.
TGCGCCAGCAGTCGAGGGGGATCTGGGGCCAACGTCCTGACTTTC	CASSRGGSGANVLTF	TRBV10-1	TRBJ2-6	.	.
TGTGCCAGCAGCCGCGCGGGGGGCAGGGAGGAAGGCTACACCTTC	CASSRAGGREEGYTF	TRBV13	TRBJ1-2	.	.
TGTGCCAGCAGCTTGTCAGGGCGGACTGAAGCTTTCTTT	CASSLSGRTEAFF	TRBV27	TRBJ1-1	.	.
TGCGCCAGCAGTTCTCAGCCTCTCGGGAATACAGATACGCAGTATTTT	CASSSQPLGNTDTQYF	TRBV5-1	TRBJ2-3	.	.
TGCAGCGTTGAAGATCCCGACCTGGGGCGGTACAATGAGCAGTTCTTC	CSVEDPDLGRYNEQFF	TRBV29-1	TRBJ2-1	once	.
TGTGCCAGTAGTATACTAAAGGGACAGCCCAATCAGCCCCAGCATTTT	CASSILKGQPNQPQHF	TRBV19	TRBJ1-5	.	TRBD1
TGTGCCAGCAGCTCACAGCGGGGCGGTACTGAAGCTTTCTTT	CASSSQRGGTEAFF	TRBV7-2	TRBJ1-1	.	.
TGTGCCAGCAGCCGACTCCAGGGAAGTGGCTACACCTTC	CASSRLQGSGYTF	TRBV7-9	TRBJ1-2	.	.
TGTGCCAGCAGGGGTCTTATGGGCACCCAGTACTTC	CASRGLMGTQYF	TRBV6-1	TRBJ2-5	.	.
TGTGCTAGTGCCTGGACTAGCGGGGGGGCGGCCAAAAACATTCAGTACTTC	CASAWTSGGAAKNIQYF	TRBV12-5	TRBJ2-4	.	TRBD2
TGTGCCAGCAGCAGGGGACAGGGGGCGCGAGGCGAGCAGTACTTC	CASSRGQGARGEQYF	TRBV11-3	TRBJ2-7	.	TRBD1
TGTGCTAGTGGTTTGGTACGGGCAGCGGGATACCCTTATTATTTT	CASGLVRAAGYPYYF	TRBV12-5	TRBJ2-3	.	TRBD2
TGTGCCAGCAGTTACAGAAGGGTACGGGGAGAGACCCAGTACTTC	CASSYRRVRGETQYF	TRBV6-5	TRBJ2-5	once	.
TGTGCCAGCAGCCCTGGGGGGAGCCTCGAGCAGTTCTTC	CASSPGGSLEQFF	TRBV7-9	TRBJ2-1	.	.
TGTGCCAGCAGCGGGGGGGGACTAGCGTCCTACAATGAGCAGTTCTTC	CASSGGGLASYNEQFF	TRBV13	TRBJ2-1	.	TRBD2
TGTGCCAGCAGCTTAGCCTGGATAGGGGGTGAAGCTTTCTTT	CASSLAWIGGEAFF	TRBV11-2	TRBJ1-1	few	.
TGTGCCAGCAGCACAGGGGGACCTTATGAAAAACTGTTTTTT	CASSTGGPYEKLFF	TRBV6-5	TRBJ1-4	.	TRBD1
TGCGCCAGCAGCTTGGATGCAGCGTCTATGGGCTACACCTTC	CASSLDAASMGYTF	TRBV5-1	TRBJ1-2	.	.
TGTGCCAGCAGTTGGGACATTGAGACCCAGTACTTC	CASSWDIETQYF	TRBV7-9	TRBJ2-5	.	.
TGTGCCAGCTCACCAGGAGACAGCACCGGGGAGCTGTTTTTT	CASSPGDSTGELFF	TRBV18	TRBJ2-2	.	.
TGTGCCAGCAGCGTAGACGAGGGCCTGAACACTGAAGCTTTCTTT	CASSVDEGLNTEAFF	TRBV9	TRBJ1-1	.	.
TGTGCCAGCAGCCTACTAGCGGCACTTAGGAACTACAATGAGCAGTTCTTC	CASSLLAALRNYNEQFF	TRBV7-8	TRBJ2-1	.	TRBD2
TGTGCCAGCAGTTTGGTGGGACAGGGGGTCACAAGGCCCCAGCATTTT	CASSLVGQGVTRPQHF	TRBV27	TRBJ1-5	.	TRBD1
TGTGCCAGCAGCCCGGGACTAGCGGGGGGTTTTACCGGGGAGCTGTTTTTT	CASSPGLAGGFTGELFF	TRBV7-9	TRBJ2-2	.	TRBD2
TGTGCCAGTACGAGGGGGACCCGCAGGGCCGGGGAGCTGTTTTTT	CASTRGTRRAGELFF	TRBV19	TRBJ2-2	.	.
TGTGCCAGCAGTTCCCAGGGGTCACCCCTCCACTTT	CASSSQGSPLHF	TRBV27	TRBJ1-6	.	.
TGTGCCAGCAGTTGGAGGGAATGGGGACGCGGGGAGACCCAGTACTTC	CASSWREWGRGETQYF	TRBV6-5	TRBJ2-5	.	.
TGTGCCAGCTCACCCGACCGACTTACCGACAGGGGGCGCGGCGAGCAGTACTTC	CASSPDRLTDRGRGEQYF	TRBV18	TRBJ2-7	.	TRBD1
TGCGCCAGCAGCATGACAGGGTTATACAATGAGCAGTTCTTC	CASSMTGLYNEQFF	TRBV5-1	TRBJ2-1	.	TRBD1
TGTGCCAGCAGCTCTCCAGACAGGCACACAGATACGCAGTATTTT	CASSSPDRHTDTQYF	TRBV11-3	TRBJ2-3	.	.
TGTGCCAGCAGCGCACCTAGCGGGGGGTTAAACAATGAGCAGTTCTTC	CASSAPSGGLNNEQFF	TRBV9	TRBJ2-1	few	TRBD2
TGTGCCAGTAGCTTCAAGAGCGGCTATGGCTACACCTTC	CASSFKSGYGYTF	TRBV19	TRBJ1-2	.	.
TGTGCCTGGAATGTAGCGGTCAAAGGCGGGGAGCAGTTCTTC	CAWNVAVKGGEQFF	TRBV30	TRBJ2-1	.	.